The 30 T cell receptor beta chains listed next were all sequenced from one sample in a study of PD-L1 blockade in urothelial cancer. TCRdb keeps only in-frame clones here, not all; method: immunoSEQ multiplex PCR. This sample has approximately 70,000 clones; roughly nine tenths occur once, and the top ten carry approximately 3.5%. The specimen comprised PBMCs, sampled around atezolizumab (anti-PD-L1) treatment. These receptors originate from a man in his fifties or sixties with urothelial cancer.

The chain has TRBV18 and TRBJ2-2, with 7 positions matching TRBD1. V was clipped by 4 bases and J by 4 bases; unmatched bases: 6. Germline values: CDR1 KGHSH, CDR2 LQKENI. This CDR3 has 15 amino acids. The CDR3 bases are TGTGCCAGCTCACGTCGGGACAGTTCCACCGGGGAGCTGTTTTTT. It codes for CASSRRDSSTGELFF.

This chain joins TRBV5-1 and TRBJ2-1; 7 positions match TRBD2. CDR1 is SGHRS, CDR2 YFSETQ, per germline. The CDR3 consists of 14 residues. The J segment lost 4 bases and the V segment lost 7 bases, leaving 8 bases of the junction unmatched. The CDR3 is CASGAGDDYNEQFF. In DNA form, the CDR3 reads TGCGCCAGCGGCGCGGGGGACGATTACAATGAGCAGTTCTTC.

The genes are TRBV7-6 and TRBJ2-3, with 8 bases fitting TRBD1. Per germline, CDR1 SGHVS and CDR2 FNYEAQ. This CDR3 comprises 16 residues. V dropped 4 bases and J dropped 1; count of bases not matched to a gene: 7. The CDR3, as DNA: TGTGCCAGCAGCTCTAGACAGGGGAGACGCACAGATACGCAGTATTTT. Translated, it gives CASSSRQGRRTDTQYF.

V and J are TRBV5-1 and TRBJ1-5; no clear D. The V gene lost 5 bases and the J gene lost 6 bases, with 21 bases spanning the gap. The germline CDR1 and CDR2 sequences are SGHRS and YFSETQ. The CDR3 loop spans 16 amino acids. The CDR3 region is CASSPTRLGQGQPQHF. DNA for the CDR3: TGCGCCAGCAGTCCCACCAGACTAGGTCAAGGTCAGCCCCAGCATTTT.

This chain connects TRBV10-3 to TRBJ2-2; 10 bases align to TRBD1. This CDR3 region has 17 residues. V was clipped by 2 bases and J by 7 bases; unmatched bases: 10. CDR1 is ENHRY and CDR2 is SYGVKD in the germline V gene. DNA of the CDR3: TGTGCCATCAGTGAGAAGACAGGGGGCGCGTTCCACGGGGAGCTGTTTTTT. Protein sequence: CAISEKTGGAFHGELFF.

The chain carries TRBV11-2 and TRBJ2-3; tentative D call: TRBD2 (6 bases). V lost 5 bases, J lost 4 bases, and 10 bases lay in between. The length of the CDR3 is 13 residues. Germline-derived CDR1 and CDR2 are SGHAT and FQNNGV. The CDR3 loop is CASSRLVADTQYF. The CDR3, as DNA: TGTGCCAGCAGCCGACTAGTGGCAGATACGCAGTATTTT.

V and J are TRBV6-1 and TRBJ2-1, with D tentatively TRBD1 (6 bases). From germline, CDR1 is MNHNS and CDR2 SASEGT. Trimming removed 2 bases at V and 4 bases at J, with 12 bases between. The CDR3 is 15 amino acids. The CDR3 coding sequence is TGTGCCAGCAGTGAACCAGGGGAGAGGTACAATGAGCAGTTCTTC. Translated, it gives CASSEPGERYNEQFF.

As for this clone: Compared with germline, one end of the junction differs, possibly owing to a read error. The V and J genes are TRBV7-2 and TRBJ2-7; 9 nucleotides match TRBD2. The CDR3 is made up of 13 amino acids. From germline, CDR1 is SGHTA and CDR2 FQGNSA. The CDR3 sequence is CASSLVILAGTHF. The CDR3 DNA reads TGTGCCAGCAGCTTAGTTATCCTAGCGGGAACGCACTTC.

This CDR3 is CASSSGTQSSYEQYF. The CDR3 coding sequence is TGTGCCAGCAGCTCCGGGACTCAGAGCTCCTACGAGCAGTACTTC. V is TRBV28 and J is TRBJ2-7, with D possibly matching TRBD2 (6 bases). CDR1 and CDR2 (germline): MDHEN, SYDVKM. The CDR3 is 15 amino acids. V was clipped by 6 bases and J by 0 bases, with 15 bases between them. Filled out from reference TRBV28 and TRBJ2-7, the complete variable domain reads DVKVTQSSRYLVKRTGEKVFLECVQDMDHENMFWYRQDPGLGLRLIYFSYDVKMKEKGDIPEGYSVSREKKERFSLILESASTNQTSMYLCASSSGTQSSYEQYFGPGTRLTVT.

The DNA of the CDR3 is TGTGCCAGCAGCCACAATTTAGACAGGGCGCCCCAGTACTTC. Translation gives CASSHNLDRAPQYF. The chain employs TRBV28 and TRBJ2-7, with 7 nucleotides matching TRBD1. Germline assignment: CDR1 MDHEN and CDR2 SYDVKM. The CDR3 loop spans 14 amino acids. Losses at the gene ends were 6 bases for V and 10 bases for J; bases not matched to a gene: 15.

The chain combines TRBV7-2 with TRBJ2-2, with a weak D call TRBD1 (6 bases). This CDR3 is 12 amino acids long. Germline CDR1 and CDR2: SGHTA and FQGNSA. The V and J ends lost 5 bases and 10 bases respectively, with 11 bases between them. The CDR3 bases are TGTGCCAGCAGCCCGGACAGTGCGGAGCTGTTTTTT. Translating gives CASSPDSAELFF.

This clone was seen only once. This sequence joins TRBV5-1 and TRBJ1-1; 10 positions agree with TRBD1. Trimming at V came to 2 bases and at J to 6 bases, leaving 7 bases not matched to a gene. Germline CDR1 and CDR2: SGHRS and YFSETQ. CDR3 length: 15 residues. The CDR3 sequence is CASSFQGQGESEAFF. Here the CDR3 DNA reads TGCGCCAGCAGCTTCCAAGGACAGGGGGAGTCTGAAGCTTTCTTT.

The J gene is TRBJ2-7, the V gene TRBV5-4, with 14 bases identical to TRBD2. The CDR3 has 15 amino acids. The germline V gene has CDR1 SGHNT and CDR2 YYREEE (reference sequence). V was pared by 4 bases and J by 4 bases, with 4 bases of the junction left unmatched. CDR3 protein: CASSLGTSGSYEQYF. The CDR3 nucleotides read TGTGCCAGCAGCCTAGGGACTAGCGGGAGTTACGAGCAGTACTTC.

V usage is TRBV6-1 and J usage is TRBJ2-7, with 7 positions matching TRBD1. The length of the CDR3 is 15 residues. The germline gives CDR1 MNHNS, CDR2 SASEGT. Trimming cost V 5 bases and J 3 bases; bases outside gene matches: 10. CDR3 region: CASSRDSSPFYEQYF. DNA of the CDR3: TGTGCCAGCAGTAGGGACAGTTCTCCTTTCTACGAGCAGTACTTC.

This clone was counted once. V and J are TRBV5-1 and TRBJ1-2; D gene uncertain. The CDR3 extends over 13 amino acids. The V gene's germline CDR1 is SGHRS and CDR2 YFSETQ. With 2 bases removed from V and 3 bases from J, the gap between germline ends came to 8 bases. The CDR3: CASSFVQDYGYTF. The DNA of the CDR3 is TGCGCCAGCAGCTTTGTTCAGGACTATGGCTACACCTTC.

The chain carries TRBV6-1 and TRBJ2-7; 14 nucleotides match TRBD2. In germline, CDR1 is MNHNS, CDR2 SASEGT. Trimming removed 3 bases from V and 5 bases from J; junction bases left unmatched: 6. The CDR3 consists of 16 residues. CDR3 protein: CASSESQGLAGDEQYF. The CDR3 DNA sequence: TGTGCCAGCAGTGAGAGTCAGGGACTAGCGGGAGACGAGCAGTACTTC.

The gene calls are TRBV5-6 and TRBJ2-5; 12 bases agree with TRBD2. The J segment lost 4 bases and the V segment lost 1 base, leaving 5 bases of the junction unmatched. Germline V CDR1 and CDR2: SGHDT, YYEEEE. The CDR3 has 16 amino acids. CDR3 nucleotides: TGTGCCAGCAGCTTGAGAACTAGCGGGGGGACAGAGACCCAGTACTTC. Residues: CASSLRTSGGTETQYF. Together with reference TRBV5-6 and TRBJ2-5, the CDR3 gives the full variable domain: DAGVTQSPTHLIKTRGQQVTLRCSPKSGHDTVSWYQQALGQGPQFIFQYYEEEERQRGNFPDRFSGHQFPNYSSELNVNALLLGDSALYLCASSLRTSGGTETQYFGPGTRLLVL.

The chain's CDR3 is CASSPGTGNHEQYF. CDR3 coding DNA: TGTGCCAGCAGCCCCGGGACAGGGAACCACGAGCAGTACTTC. The rearrangement uses TRBV6-5 and TRBJ2-7, with 9 positions matching TRBD1. V shed 6 bases, J shed 5 bases, and the junction held 8 bases outside the gene matches. Germline V lookup: CDR1 MNHEY, CDR2 SVGAGI. This CDR3 has 14 amino acids.

The chain couples TRBV5-1 to TRBJ1-2, with 7 bases matching TRBD1. J lost 3 bases, V lost 2 bases, and 1 base had no gene match. The V gene's germline CDR1 is SGHRS and CDR2 YFSETQ. There are 13 residues in the CDR3. CDR3 amino acids: CASSFRGDYGYTF. The CDR3 nucleotides read TGCGCCAGCAGCTTCAGGGGGGACTATGGCTACACCTTC. The complete variable domain, with remaining parts taken from reference TRBV5-1 and TRBJ1-2, reads KAGVTQTPRYLIKTRGQQVTLSCSPISGHRSVSWYQQTPGQGLQFLFEYFSETQRNKGNFPGRFSGRQFSNSRSEMNVSTLELGDSALYLCASSFRGDYGYTFGSGTRLTVV.

This rearrangement joins TRBV11-3 to TRBJ2-2; TRBD2 agrees at 7 bases. Trimming removed 3 bases from V and 6 bases from J; junction bases left unmatched: 7. The CDR3 loop spans 15 amino acids. Germline V lookup: CDR1 SGHNT, CDR2 YENEEA. The CDR3 region is CASSFGEGLAGELFF. For the CDR3, the DNA is TGTGCCAGCAGCTTCGGGGAGGGTTTGGCCGGGGAGCTGTTTTTT. Full variable domain (remainder filled in from reference TRBV11-3 and TRBJ2-2): EAGVVQSPRYKIIEKKQPVAFWCNPISGHNTLYWYLQNLGQGPELLIRYENEEAVDDSQLPKDRFSAERLKGVDSTLKIQPAELGDSAVYLCASSFGEGLAGELFFGEGSRLTVL.

This clone was found once. The genes are TRBV5-4 and TRBJ2-2; TRBD1 matches at 7 bases. V shed 4 bases and J 2 bases; nucleotides not matched to a gene: 5. Germline values: CDR1 SGHNT, CDR2 YYREEE (reference sequence). This CDR3 has 15 amino acids. The CDR3 loop reads CASSPRTGNTGELFF. In nucleotides, the CDR3 is TGTGCCAGCAGCCCCCGGACAGGAAACACCGGGGAGCTGTTTTTT. Combining the CDR3 with reference TRBV5-4 and TRBJ2-2 gives the whole variable domain ETGVTQSPTHLIKTRGQQVTLRCSSQSGHNTVSWYQQALGQGPQFIFQYYREEENGRGNFPPRFSGLQFPNYSSELNVNALELDDSALYLCASSPRTGNTGELFFGEGSRLTVL.

The V gene is TRBV18, the J gene TRBJ2-3, with D unresolved. Germline lookup yields CDR1 KGHSH and CDR2 LQKENI. V shed 1 base and J shed 9 bases, with 11 bases lying between them. The CDR3 has 13 amino acids. CDR3 region: CASSPLPEQTQYF. CDR3 nucleotide sequence: TGTGCCAGCTCACCACTTCCGGAGCAAACGCAGTATTTT.

This rearrangement joins TRBV4-1 to TRBJ1-1; D unresolved. The CDR3 has 15 amino acids. Between the trimmed V and J ends, which lost 2 bases and 5 bases, there was a span of 15 bases. Germline-derived CDR1 and CDR2 are MGHRA and YSYEKL. For the CDR3, the DNA is TGCGCCAGCAGCCAACGGACGGGAGGTGGGACTGAAGCTTTCTTT. Translation gives CASSQRTGGGTEAFF.

V and J are TRBV7-9 and TRBJ1-5, with 7 bases fitting TRBD1. V shed 4 bases, J shed 2 bases, and the junction held 14 bases outside the gene matches. The CDR3 sequence is 18 residues long. The germline CDR1 and CDR2 sequences are SEHNR and FQNEAQ (reference sequence). The CDR3 reads CASSSNPTGAPRNQPQHF. The CDR3 DNA reads TGTGCCAGCAGCTCCAATCCCACAGGGGCCCCACGCAATCAGCCCCAGCATTTT.

The genes are TRBV4-1 and TRBJ2-7; 13 positions agree with TRBD2. Germline V gene data show CDR1 as MGHRA and CDR2 as YSYEKL. The CDR3 sequence is 17 residues long. J gave up 6 bases and V 0 bases, and 8 bases lay outside the gene matches. CDR3 amino acids: CASSQDSRTSGGVEQYF. The CDR3 DNA reads as TGCGCCAGCAGCCAAGACTCCCGGACTAGCGGGGGAGTCGAGCAGTACTTC.

V usage is TRBV11-2 and J usage is TRBJ2-7; 11 bases map to TRBD1. V lost 5 bases and J lost 9; bases outside the gene matches: 9. The CDR3 sequence is 14 residues long. Per germline, CDR1 SGHAT and CDR2 FQNNGV. The DNA of the CDR3 is TGTGCCAGCAGCACAGGACAGGGGGCGAGGGTGCAGTACTTC. Residues: CASSTGQGARVQYF.

The chain has TRBV6-5 and TRBJ2-3; 8 bases align to TRBD2. This CDR3 is built from 13 residues. The germline V gene encodes CDR1 MNHEY and CDR2 SVGAGI. CDR3 amino acids: CATLAGGSDTQYF. CDR3 sequence (DNA): TGTGCGACTCTAGCGGGTGGCTCAGATACGCAGTATTTT.

The rearrangement links TRBV5-4 to TRBJ2-7; no clear D. Germline CDR1 reads SGHNT; CDR2 reads YYREEE (reference sequence). The CDR3 loop spans 14 amino acids. The ends were cut back, 0 bases at V and 1 base at J, with 8 bases in the middle. In DNA form, the CDR3 reads TGTGCCAGCAGCTTGGATTCAGGTTCCTACGAGCAGTACTTC. Translation gives CASSLDSGSYEQYF. Together with reference TRBV5-4 and TRBJ2-7, the CDR3 gives the full variable domain: ETGVTQSPTHLIKTRGQQVTLRCSSQSGHNTVSWYQQALGQGPQFIFQYYREEENGRGNFPPRFSGLQFPNYSSELNVNALELDDSALYLCASSLDSGSYEQYFGPGTRLTVT.

CDR3 in amino acids: CSVVASGINEQFF. DNA of the CDR3: TGCAGCGTTGTGGCTAGCGGGATCAATGAGCAGTTCTTC. The rearrangement joins TRBV29-1 to TRBJ2-1; 9 bases line up with TRBD2. Germline V lookup: CDR1 SQVTM, CDR2 ANQGSEA. The CDR3 sequence is 13 residues long. Germline trimming cut 4 bases from V and 6 bases from J; bases unmatched to any gene: 4.

The J gene is TRBJ2-1, the V gene TRBV5-1; D possibly corresponds to TRBD1 (5 bases). The CDR3 has 15 amino acids. Germline values: CDR1 SGHRS, CDR2 YFSETQ. Trimming cost V 3 bases and J 8 bases, with 18 bases left between them. CDR3 sequence reads: CASSSQGRRFDEQFF. The CDR3 region has the DNA TGCGCCAGCAGCTCCCAGGGTCGCAGGTTCGATGAGCAGTTCTTC.